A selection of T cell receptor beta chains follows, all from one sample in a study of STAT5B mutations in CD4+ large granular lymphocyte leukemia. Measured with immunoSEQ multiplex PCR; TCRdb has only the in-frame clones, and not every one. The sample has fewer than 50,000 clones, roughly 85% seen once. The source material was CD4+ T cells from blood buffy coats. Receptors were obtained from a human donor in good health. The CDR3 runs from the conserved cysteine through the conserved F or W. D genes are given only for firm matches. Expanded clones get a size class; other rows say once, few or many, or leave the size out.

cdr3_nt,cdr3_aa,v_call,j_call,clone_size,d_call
TGTGCCAGCAGTTTAGCGCCTACAGGGGACGGCTACTACGAGCAGTACTTC,CASSLAPTGDGYYEQYF,TRBV27,TRBJ2-7,-,TRBD1
TGCGCCAGCAGCCTGACGGGGAACACTGAAGCTTTCTTT,CASSLTGNTEAFF,TRBV5-1,TRBJ1-1,few,-
TGTGCCAGCAGCCGAACCGAAGCGGGACGCTCCTACAATGAGCAGTTCTTC,CASSRTEAGRSYNEQFF,TRBV7-6,TRBJ2-1,-,TRBD2
TGCGCCAGCAGCTCCACTAGCGGGAGTAGGGTTTACAATGAGCAGTTCTTC,CASSSTSGSRVYNEQFF,TRBV5-1,TRBJ2-1,-,TRBD2
TGTGCCACCAGCAGAGATGGAGGGGTGGGGTACGAGCAGTACTTC,CATSRDGGVGYEQYF,TRBV15,TRBJ2-7,once,-
TGTGCCAGCAGCATTCCCCGGGACACCCTCCGGGAGCAGTACTTC,CASSIPRDTLREQYF,TRBV28,TRBJ2-7,once,-
TGTGCCAGCAGCTTAGGTGGACCGACCTACAATGAGCAGTTCTTC,CASSLGGPTYNEQFF,TRBV7-3,TRBJ2-1,-,-
TGTGCCAGCAGTTTCGGGGGGACGGGTCAGCCCCAGCATTTT,CASSFGGTGQPQHF,TRBV28,TRBJ1-5,once,-
TGTGCCAGCAAAGGGACAGCCACACCCCTCCACTTT,CASKGTATPLHF,TRBV2,TRBJ1-6,-,TRBD1
TGTGCCAGTAGAAGACAGGTGAACACTGAAGCTTTCTTT,CASRRQVNTEAFF,TRBV19,TRBJ1-1,-,-
TGTGCCAGCTCACCACCGGGCACAGATACGCAGTATTTT,CASSPPGTDTQYF,TRBV18,TRBJ2-3,-,-
TGTGCCAGCAGCCGACCGAGCGGGAGTACACCCGTGACCTACGAGCAGTACTTC,CASSRPSGSTPVTYEQYF,TRBV5-6,TRBJ2-7,-,TRBD2
TGTGCCAGCAGTGGACAGGTTCTTTATTCACCCCTCCACTTT,CASSGQVLYSPLHF,TRBV27,TRBJ1-6,-,TRBD1
TGTGCCAGCAGCTTCCCGGGGGTGAACACTGAAGCTTTCTTT,CASSFPGVNTEAFF,TRBV7-9,TRBJ1-1,-,-
TGTGCCTGGAATTTAGCGGGATACACAGATACGCAGTATTTT,CAWNLAGYTDTQYF,TRBV30,TRBJ2-3,-,TRBD2
TGTGCCAGCAGTGTGGGCGGGGCTAGGGGGGACACTGAAGCTTTCTTT,CASSVGGARGDTEAFF,TRBV28,TRBJ1-1,few,-
TGCGCCAGCAGCTTGAGGACAGGGAACTATGGCTACACCTTC,CASSLRTGNYGYTF,TRBV5-1,TRBJ1-2,-,TRBD1
TGTGCCAGCAGCCGGGAAGTGGGGAGCAATCAGCCCCAGCATTTT,CASSREVGSNQPQHF,TRBV4-2,TRBJ1-5,-,-
TGTGCCAGCAGCCTCGGTGCGGCTACCCTCATGGAGACCCAGTACTTC,CASSLGAATLMETQYF,TRBV9,TRBJ2-5,-,-
TGCGCCAGCAGCGGGGACCTTTCTGGTTACACTGAAGCTTTCTTT,CASSGDLSGYTEAFF,TRBV5-1,TRBJ1-1,once,-
TGCGCCAGCAGCTTGAATGCAGACTTCTCCTACGAGCAGTACTTC,CASSLNADFSYEQYF,TRBV5-1,TRBJ2-7,-,-
TGTGCCATCAGTGAGTCGAGAGGGAACTACGAGCAGTACTTC,CAISESRGNYEQYF,TRBV10-3,TRBJ2-7,-,-
TGTGCCAGCACTTCCGGGACACCGAATCAGCCCCAGCATTTT,CASTSGTPNQPQHF,TRBV2,TRBJ1-5,-,-
TGTGCCAGCAGTCCCGTTGGGGATAGAGTCAATGAGCAGTTCTTC,CASSPVGDRVNEQFF,TRBV6-6,TRBJ2-1,once,-
TGTGCCAGTAGATCGGACGCGACCAACTATGGCTACACCTTC,CASRSDATNYGYTF,TRBV19,TRBJ1-2,-,-
TGCGCCAGCTCCTTCAGGGACACTGAAGCTTTCTTT,CASSFRDTEAFF,TRBV5-1,TRBJ1-1,-,-
TGTGCCAGCAGCTCTCCGGGAAATAGAGAGCAGTACTTC,CASSSPGNREQYF,TRBV11-2,TRBJ2-5,-,-
TGTGCCACCAGCAGAATTTACTCTGGAAACACCATATATTTT,CATSRIYSGNTIYF,TRBV15,TRBJ1-3,-,-
TGTGCCAGCAGGTCCTGGGCAGGGGTTAACACCGGGGAGCTGTTTTTT,CASRSWAGVNTGELFF,TRBV7-3,TRBJ2-2,-,-
TGTGCCAGCAGTGGGGATATCCCTAACTATGGCTACACCTTC,CASSGDIPNYGYTF,TRBV7-2,TRBJ1-2,-,-
TGTGCCAGCAGCCTAGGACTAGCGGCTCCCTACGAGCAGTACTTC,CASSLGLAAPYEQYF,TRBV7-2,TRBJ2-7,-,TRBD2
TGCGCCAGCAGCCAAAATTTGCAGGGGGCTAGCAATCAGCCCCAGCATTTT,CASSQNLQGASNQPQHF,TRBV4-1,TRBJ1-5,-,TRBD1
TGCGCCAGCAGCCAAGAGGCGAGTAGCAGGAGCAATCAGCCCCAGCATTTT,CASSQEASSRSNQPQHF,TRBV4-1,TRBJ1-5,-,-
TGTGCCAGCAGTGGGCAGACTCCGGGACAGTTCTACGAGCAGTACTTC,CASSGQTPGQFYEQYF,TRBV25-1,TRBJ2-7,-,TRBD1
TGTGCCAGCAGCCCCCGGTGGGCCACTGAAGCTTTCTTT,CASSPRWATEAFF,TRBV14,TRBJ1-1,-,-
TGCGCCAGCAGTCCAGGGGAGACCTTTCAGCCCCAGCATTTT,CASSPGETFQPQHF,TRBV5-1,TRBJ1-5,-,-
TGTGCCAGCAGCCCCGGGACAGGGACAAATGAAAAACTGTTTTTT,CASSPGTGTNEKLFF,TRBV7-9,TRBJ1-4,-,TRBD1
TGCGCCAGCACAGGACAGGGGGCGCGGTGGGAGACCCAGTACTTC,CASTGQGARWETQYF,TRBV5-1,TRBJ2-5,-,TRBD1
TGCGCCAGCAGCCTCGGACAGGGAGTTGGTGAAAAACTGTTTTTT,CASSLGQGVGEKLFF,TRBV10-2,TRBJ1-4,once,TRBD1
TGCGCCAGCAGCTCCCAAGAGACCCAGTACTTC,CASSSQETQYF,TRBV5-1,TRBJ2-5,-,-
TGTGCCAGCAGCCAAGGGACTAGCGGGAGCCCTACGAACACCGGGGAGCTGTTTTTT,CASSQGTSGSPTNTGELFF,TRBV4-2,TRBJ2-2,-,TRBD2
TGTGCCAGCAGCGTAGAACCTAGCGGGAGGAATGAGCAGTACTTC,CASSVEPSGRNEQYF,TRBV9,TRBJ2-7,-,TRBD2
TGTGCCAGTAGCTCAGACAGGGGGACTGAAGCTTTCTTT,CASSSDRGTEAFF,TRBV19,TRBJ1-1,few,TRBD1
TGTGCCAGCCACCGGGACACTTACACCGGGGAGCTGTTTTTT,CASHRDTYTGELFF,TRBV2,TRBJ2-2,-,-
TGTGCCTCAGGTGGGGGCTATGAAAAACTGTTTTTT,CASGGGYEKLFF,TRBV30,TRBJ1-4,-,-